These 20 T cell receptor beta chains originate from one sample sequenced in a study of tumor and adjacent non-tumor tissue in lung cancer. TCRbeta libraries were built with three rounds of nested PCR, modified from ARM-PCR. TCRdb analysed the multiplex PCR reads with MiXCR anew, one entry per CDR3 protein. The data show about 75,000 distinct CDR3 sequences, with about two thirds seen just once and about 27% held by the top ten. RNA was extracted from bulk tissue without any cell sorting. This non-tumor lung sample came from over 3 cm beyond the tumor edge. Sequenced sample: distant non-tumor lung tissue. The receptors were gathered from a woman between 45 and 65 years old with non-small cell lung cancer.

This clonotype was seen more than once but under ten times. This clone may be a read error of a much larger clone one base away. V and J are TRBV20-1 and TRBJ2-4, with D possibly being TRBD1 or TRBD2 (6 bases each). Trimming shortened V by 4 bases and J by 0 bases, and 19 bases separated the two germline ends. Germline CDR1 DFQATT, CDR2 SNEGSKA (reference sequence). The CDR3 runs 17 residues. As DNA, the CDR3 is TGCAGTGCTATAGTCGAAAGGGGGGTGCTAGCCAAAAACATTCAGTACTTC. Its translation is CSAIVERGVLAKNIQYF.

With respect to this clonotype: This is likely a read error, given that the CDR3 carries no conserved phenylalanine or tryptophan at its end. The chain carries TRBV11-2 and TRBJ1-5; D not certain. The CDR3 consists of 15 residues. Germline V lookup: CDR1 SGHAT, CDR2 FQNNGV. The CDR3 nucleotides are TGTGCCAACAGCTTAGCGGGCCGAGGTAATCAGCCCCAGCATCTA. Protein sequence: CANSLAGRGNQPQHL.

A remark on this clonotype: Germline is not matched at one junction end, which may reflect a read error. The V and J genes are TRBV6-5 and TRBJ1-2, with D unclear. Germline V gene sequence: CDR1 MNHEY, CDR2 SVGAGI. This CDR3 region has 14 residues. CDR3 sequence: CASSYSSTNYDYTF. The CDR3 nucleotides read TGTGCCAGCAGTTATTCCAGCACTAACTATGACTACACCTTC.

Worth noting for this clonotype: With a much larger clone just one base away, this may be a read error. The chain couples TRBV4-1 to TRBJ2-1; 8 nucleotides align to TRBD2. V shed 2 bases, J shed 4 bases, and the junction held 7 bases outside the gene matches. The V gene's germline CDR1 is MGHRA and CDR2 YSYEKL. The CDR3 totals 16 residues. CDR3 sequence: CASSQIEREYYNEQFF. The DNA for the CDR3 is TGCGCCAGCAGCCAAATAGAGCGGGAGTATTACAATGAGCAGTTCTTC.

In the case of this clonotype: Here the CDR3 omits its conserved ending phenylalanine or tryptophan, so a read error is the likely source. The gene calls are TRBV10-2 and TRBJ2-2; a weak D match, TRBD1 (6 bases). CDR3 size: 14 residues. The germline CDR1 and CDR2 sequences are WSHSY and SAAADI. Trimming shortened V by 7 bases and J by 3 bases, and 12 bases separated the two germline ends. CDR3 in DNA: TGCGCCAGCAAGGACTCAGGGGACACCGGGGAGCTGTTTGTT. Translated, it gives CASKDSGDTGELFV.

The rearrangement joins TRBV20-1 to TRBJ2-4; either TRBD1 or TRBD2 may supply D (6 bases each). Germline CDR1 reads DFQATT; CDR2 reads SNEGSKA (reference sequence). The length of the CDR3 is 14 residues. Trimming took off 2 bases at V and 7 bases at J, with 15 bases between the two ends. CDR3 sequence reads: CSARHYRDWNIQYF. The DNA of the CDR3 is TGCAGTGCTAGACACTACAGGGACTGGAACATTCAGTACTTC.

The table lists this clonotype with a few counts. The junction and the germline gene differ at one end; a read error may be behind it. The chain employs TRBV6-5 and TRBJ1-5, with a possible D match to TRBD1 (6 bases). Germline V CDR1 and CDR2: MNHEY, SVGAGI. The CDR3 covers 18 residues. Written as DNA, the CDR3 is TGTGCCAGCAGATCGCGGGCGACAGGACAAAATAGCAATCAGCCCCAGGATTTT. Translating it yields CASRSRATGQNSNQPQDF.

To note about this clonotype: One end of the junction is discordant with germline, which a read error may explain. The V and J genes are TRBV11-2 and TRBJ2-7, with D tentatively TRBD2 (6 bases). The CDR3 is 13 amino acids. Germline-derived CDR1 and CDR2 are SGHAT and FQNNGV. CDR3 amino acids: CTSSLAAGYAQYF. CDR3 bases: TGTACCAGCAGCTTAGCGGCTGGGTACGCCCAGTACTTC.

Comments on this clonotype: It may be a read error: a sequence one base away is much more abundant. The V gene is TRBV20-1, the J gene TRBJ1-6, with D perhaps matching TRBD1 (5 bases). CDR1 and CDR2 from the germline V gene are DFQATT and SNEGSKA (reference sequence). The CDR3 runs to 16 residues. CDR3 sequence reads: CSARYYDRGDNPPLHF. DNA of the CDR3: TGCAGTGCTAGATACTACGACCGGGGCGATAATCCACCCCTCCACTTT.

V is TRBV24-1 and J is TRBJ2-1; tentatively, D is TRBD1 (5 bases). Germline assignment: CDR1 KGHDR and CDR2 SFDVKD. Trimming took off 5 bases at V and 0 bases at J, with 13 bases between the two ends. CDR3 length: 16 residues. The chain's CDR3 is CATSGGVGRSYNEQFF. The CDR3 bases are TGTGCCACCAGTGGTGGGGTGGGGCGCTCCTACAATGAGCAGTTCTTC.

DNA of the CDR3: TGTGCCAGCAGTGCCCTAGCGGGAACAGATACGCAGTATTTT. Translation: CASSALAGTDTQYF. The chain is built from TRBV28 and TRBJ2-3; 9 nucleotides match TRBD2. The V and J ends lost 5 bases and 3 bases, in that order; junction bases with no gene match: 3. The CDR3 runs 14 residues. Germline V gene sequence: CDR1 MDHEN, CDR2 SYDVKM.

With respect to this clonotype: The junction does not match germline at one end; this may be a read error. V usage is TRBV11-1 and J usage is TRBJ2-2, with D perhaps TRBD1 (5 bases). Germline V CDR1 and CDR2: SGHAT, FQDESV (reference sequence). The CDR3 sequence is 16 residues long. The CDR3 loop is CPSSLRGRQNTWELFF. The CDR3 nucleotides are TGTCCCAGCAGCCTACGAGGAAGACAGAACACCTGGGAGCTGTTTTTT.

The chain carries TRBV11-2 and TRBJ1-3; D not certain. From germline, CDR1 is SGHAT and CDR2 FQNNGV. There are 16 residues in the CDR3. The V gene lost 2 bases and the J gene lost 5 bases, with 16 bases spanning the gap. Here the CDR3 reads CASSLTRIQTRNTIYF. Written as DNA, the CDR3 is TGTGCCAGCAGCTTAACCCGGATTCAGACTAGAAACACCATATATTTT.

To note about this clonotype: Sequence at one end of the junction differs from germline and may be a read error. J is TRBJ2-3 and V is TRBV4-1, with 9 bases fitting TRBD2. The CDR3 is 15 residues long. Germline-derived CDR1 and CDR2 are MGHRA and YSYEKL. CDR3 bases: TGCGCAAGCAACCAACCACTAGCGGGCACAGATATGCAGTATTTT. It encodes CASNQPLAGTDMQYF.

As regards this clonotype: The germline gene is not matched at one end of the junction; a read error may be the cause. The chain couples TRBV29-1 to TRBJ2-7; D perhaps matches TRBD2 (5 bases). Germline loops: CDR1 SQVTM, CDR2 ANQGSEA. The CDR3 length is 15 residues. In DNA, the CDR3 is TGTAGCGTTGAAGGAACAGAGGGCCCTCGAAGCGAGCAGTACTTC. Amino acid sequence: CSVEGTEGPRSEQYF.

Worth noting for this clonotype: One end of the junction fails to match germline, which may point to a read error. The CDR3 DNA follows: TGTGCCGGAAGCCGCGATCAGGGGGACGAGCACTACTTC. Amino acid sequence: CAGSRDQGDEHYF. The V and J genes are TRBV6-2 or TRBV6-3 and TRBJ2-7, with 7 bases lining up with TRBD1. Germline CDR1 is MNHEY and CDR2 is SVGEGT. CDR3 length: 13 residues.

The V call is TRBV5-1, the J call TRBJ2-2; no clear D. Germline CDR1 and CDR2: SGHRS and YFSETQ. The CDR3 extends over 17 amino acids. With 1 base removed from V and 1 base from J, the gap between germline ends came to 14 bases. The CDR3 DNA reads TGCGCCAGCAGCTTGCTACTCGGTGTAGGGAACACCGGGGAGCTGTTTTTT. The encoded protein is CASSLLLGVGNTGELFF.

There are many counts of this clonotype. The chain carries TRBV12-3 or TRBV12-4 and TRBJ1-6; no definite D call. Trimming took 5 bases from V and 7 from J, leaving 12 bases between them. The CDR3 is 14 amino acids. The CDR3: CASSTTEANSPLHF. As DNA, the CDR3 is TGTGCCAGCAGTACAACCGAGGCAAATTCACCCCTCCACTTT.

Details on this clonotype: This may come from a read error, since a much larger clone is one base off. The chain recombines TRBV20-1 with TRBJ2-1, with D possibly being TRBD1 (5 bases). The length of the CDR3 is 14 residues. The V gene's germline CDR1 is DFQATT and CDR2 SNEGSKA (reference sequence). The CDR3 coding sequence is TGCAGTGCTAGATCCAGGGCAGCCTACAATAAGCAGTTCTTC. As protein: CSARSRAAYNKQFF.

Note on this clonotype: This clone may be a read error of a much larger clone one base away. The chain carries TRBV12-3 or TRBV12-4 and TRBJ1-4, with unresolved D. The CDR3 runs to 14 residues. CDR3 in amino acids: CASSYQATNKKLFF. CDR3 nucleotides: TGTGCCAGCAGCTACCAAGCAACTAATAAAAAACTGTTTTTT.